The 18 T cell receptor beta chains below were found in one sample sequenced in a study of HIV-infected patients and healthy controls. cDNA was made from 500 ng RNA using alpha and beta constant primers. Each of the alpha and beta chains got its own library through chain-specific third strand synthesis with indices. Each CDR3 protein gets one entry after TCRdb re-called the 5' RACE reads with MiXCR. The sample records some 20,000 distinct CDR3 sequences, 10% to 15% being singletons. No cell fractionation was done, so the repertoire covers all unsorted peripheral blood T cells. Material for sequencing was blood. The receptors here all came from an adult in good health.

CDR3 protein: CASRRPGQGTDTQYF. CDR3 nucleotides: TGTGCCAGCAGACGTCCGGGACAGGGAACAGATACGCAGTATTTT. This chain joins TRBV6-5 and TRBJ2-3; 9 nucleotides align to TRBD1. Germline assignment: CDR1 MNHEY and CDR2 SVGAGI. V shed 6 bases, J shed 3 bases, and the junction held 7 bases outside the gene matches. This CDR3 has 15 amino acids.

V usage is TRBV12-3 or TRBV12-4 and J usage is TRBJ1-1, with D possibly being TRBD1 (6 bases). Trimming removed 8 bases from V and 1 base from J, with 11 bases in between. The CDR3 consists of 13 residues. The CDR3 loop is CASCLDRNTEAFF. The CDR3 DNA reads as TGTGCCAGCTGTCTGGACAGGAACACTGAAGCTTTCTTT.

This clonotype was counted at least ten times. The V gene is TRBV27, the J gene TRBJ1-2, with D perhaps TRBD1 (6 bases). Germline V gene data show CDR1 as MNHEY and CDR2 as SMNVEV (reference sequence). V lost 2 bases and J lost 1, with 17 bases in between. The CDR3 totals 17 residues. The CDR3 here is CASSLASRTGNNYGYTF. For the CDR3, the DNA is TGTGCCAGCAGTTTAGCCTCTAGAACAGGGAATAACTATGGCTACACCTTC.

This clonotype was detected ten times or more. The V gene is TRBV19, the J gene TRBJ2-1; TRBD1 matches at 12 bases. Germline V gene lookup returns CDR1 LNHDA and CDR2 SQIVND (reference sequence). The CDR3 consists of 14 residues. After removal of 5 bases from V and 12 bases from J, the junction contained 8 bases not matched to a gene. In nucleotides, the CDR3 is TGTGCCAGTAGTTTCGGGACAGGGGGCTTCGGGCAGTTCTTC. It codes for CASSFGTGGFGQFF.

This clonotype is medium-sized. DNA for the CDR3: TGCAGCGTTGAAAAGGGACAAGGCACAGATACGCAGTATTTT. This gives the protein CSVEKGQGTDTQYF. J is TRBJ2-3 and V is TRBV29-1; TRBD1 might be the D (6 bases). Germline CDR1 and CDR2: SQVTM and ANQGSEA. V gave up 2 bases and J gave up 1 base, with 10 bases separating them. This CDR3 has 14 amino acids.

This clonotype has a count of ten or more. The chain is built from TRBV24-1 and TRBJ2-3, with TRBD2 identical over 14 bases. Germline V CDR1 and CDR2: KGHDR, SFDVKD. Trimming removed 5 bases from V and 2 bases from J; junction bases left unmatched: 5. The CDR3 has 17 residues. The CDR3 DNA reads TGTGCCACCAGTGCCCTGACTAGCGGGGGGGTCACAGATACGCAGTATTTT. Translation: CATSALTSGGVTDTQYF.

The V gene is TRBV29-1, the J gene TRBJ2-2; D might be TRBD1 or TRBD2, each matching 5 bases. The CDR3 totals 14 residues. V was pared by 6 bases and J by 1 base, with 12 bases between. Germline V gene sequence: CDR1 SQVTM, CDR2 ANQGSEA. CDR3 residues: CSVTGTQNTGELFF. CDR3 nucleotide sequence: TGCAGCGTCACCGGGACGCAGAACACCGGGGAGCTGTTTTTT.

This clonotype was seen ten or more times. The V call is TRBV6-2 or TRBV6-3, the J call TRBJ2-2; D call uncertain. The CDR3 covers 14 residues. CDR1 and CDR2 from the germline V gene are MNHEY and SVGEGT. The V gene lost 6 bases and the J gene lost 3 bases, with 11 bases spanning the gap. The CDR3 DNA reads as TGTGCCAGCAGAAGCTGGCTGGACACCGGGGAGCTGTTTTTT. This sequence encodes CASRSWLDTGELFF.

This clonotype is labeled as medium-sized. The chain is built from TRBV7-2 and TRBJ1-1, with 8 bases aligning to TRBD1. CDR3 length: 15 residues. Germline V lookup: CDR1 SGHTA, CDR2 FQGNSA. Germline trimming cut 4 bases from V and 4 bases from J; bases unmatched to any gene: 8. CDR3 in DNA: TGTGCCAGCAGCTGGGGGGGACAGGTGGGCACTGAAGCTTTCTTT. This encodes CASSWGGQVGTEAFF.

There are many counts of this clonotype. This chain joins TRBV20-1 and TRBJ1-1; possibly TRBD1 for D (5 bases). Between the trimmed V and J ends, which lost 7 bases and 4 bases, there was a span of 19 bases. This CDR3 is 14 amino acids long. CDR1 and CDR2 from the germline V gene are DFQATT and SNEGSKA (reference sequence). The chain's CDR3 is CSVARGRGGTEAFF. The CDR3 nucleotides are TGCAGTGTCGCTCGGGGGAGGGGAGGCACTGAAGCTTTCTTT.

This clonotype is medium-sized by share. The chain has TRBV7-2 and TRBJ1-5; D uncertain. V was clipped by 3 bases and J by 5 bases, with 8 bases between them. Germline V gene lookup returns CDR1 SGHTA and CDR2 FQGNSA. This CDR3 region has 13 residues. This CDR3 reads CASSFTGDQPQHF. Here the CDR3 DNA reads TGTGCCAGCAGCTTTACGGGAGATCAGCCCCAGCATTTT.

Ten or more counts support this clonotype. V usage is TRBV24-1 and J usage is TRBJ2-1; TRBD1 matches at 8 bases. The trim removed 1 base at V and 6 bases at J, leaving 7 bases unmatched. The CDR3 consists of 16 residues. Germline V CDR1 and CDR2: KGHDR, SFDVKD. Here the CDR3 reads CATSDLDRGLGNEQFF. For the CDR3, the DNA is TGTGCCACCAGTGATTTAGACAGGGGTTTAGGCAATGAGCAGTTCTTC.

The chain has TRBV7-9 and TRBJ1-1; 8 bases line up with TRBD1. The CDR3 extends over 14 amino acids. CDR1 and CDR2 (germline): SEHNR, FQNEAQ (reference sequence). The trim removed 5 bases at V and 4 bases at J, leaving 6 bases unmatched. The CDR3 DNA is TGTGCCAGCAGCCGGGACAGGTCGGGCACTGAAGCTTTCTTT. The encoded protein is CASSRDRSGTEAFF.

In this sample, this clonotype turned up many times. V usage is TRBV3-1 and J usage is TRBJ1-4; D ambiguous. Germline V lookup: CDR1 LGHDT, CDR2 YNNKEL (reference sequence). The CDR3 is made up of 14 amino acids. Deletions cut 4 bases from V and 0 bases from J, with 6 bases between. In nucleotides, the CDR3 is TGTGCCAGCAGCCCTACCTCAACTAATGAAAAACTGTTTTTT. This codes for CASSPTSTNEKLFF.

Many counts were recorded for this clonotype. As DNA, the CDR3 is TGCGCCAGCAGCTTGGTAACAGGGGGCGGCACAGATACGCAGTATTTT. Translated: CASSLVTGGGTDTQYF. The V and J genes are TRBV5-1 and TRBJ2-3; 9 bases match TRBD1. CDR1 and CDR2 from the germline V gene are SGHRS and YFSETQ. This CDR3 is built from 16 residues. Trimming at V came to 0 bases and at J to 1 base, leaving 3 bases not matched to a gene.

This clonotype has at least ten counts. This sequence joins TRBV7-2 and TRBJ2-7, with TRBD2 matching 7 bases. This CDR3 has 14 residues. The V segment lost 5 bases and the J segment 2 bases; nucleotides outside the gene matches: 6. CDR1 is SGHTA, CDR2 FQGNSA, per germline. CDR3 DNA sequence: TGTGCCAGCAGCGTAGGGAGGGCCCCCTACGAGCAGTACTTC. Its translation is CASSVGRAPYEQYF.

The sample holds a few counts of this clonotype. This rearrangement joins TRBV7-2 to TRBJ1-2; 8 bases line up with TRBD1. Germline trimming cut 1 base from V and 8 bases from J; bases unmatched to any gene: 9. The germline V gene encodes CDR1 SGHTA and CDR2 FQGNSA. The CDR3 spans 15 residues. The CDR3: CASSLVTGGYPGYTF. The CDR3 DNA sequence: TGTGCCAGCAGCTTAGTAACAGGGGGTTACCCGGGCTACACCTTC.

This clonotype was recorded many times. The chain carries TRBV10-3 and TRBJ2-3; 8 positions match TRBD1. The CDR3 loop spans 15 amino acids. Germline CDR1 and CDR2: ENHRY and SYGVKD. V was clipped by 5 bases and J by 3 bases; unmatched bases: 7. The CDR3 loop is CAISPTGGRTDTQYF. CDR3 DNA: TGTGCCATCAGTCCAACAGGGGGGAGAACAGATACGCAGTATTTT.